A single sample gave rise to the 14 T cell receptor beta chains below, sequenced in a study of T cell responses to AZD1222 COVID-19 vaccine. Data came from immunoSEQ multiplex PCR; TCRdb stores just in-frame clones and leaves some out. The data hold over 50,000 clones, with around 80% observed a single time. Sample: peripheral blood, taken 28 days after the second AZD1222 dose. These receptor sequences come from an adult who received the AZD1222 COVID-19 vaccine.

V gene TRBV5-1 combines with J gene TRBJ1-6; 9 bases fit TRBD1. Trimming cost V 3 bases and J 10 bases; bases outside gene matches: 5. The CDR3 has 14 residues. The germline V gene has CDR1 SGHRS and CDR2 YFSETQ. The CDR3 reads CASSSGTGRSPLHF. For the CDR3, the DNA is TGCGCCAGCAGCTCCGGGACAGGGCGATCACCCCTCCACTTT. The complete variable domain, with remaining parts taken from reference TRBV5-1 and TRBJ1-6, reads KAGVTQTPRYLIKTRGQQVTLSCSPISGHRSVSWYQQTPGQGLQFLFEYFSETQRNKGNFPGRFSGRQFSNSRSEMNVSTLELGDSALYLCASSSGTGRSPLHFGNGTRLTVT.

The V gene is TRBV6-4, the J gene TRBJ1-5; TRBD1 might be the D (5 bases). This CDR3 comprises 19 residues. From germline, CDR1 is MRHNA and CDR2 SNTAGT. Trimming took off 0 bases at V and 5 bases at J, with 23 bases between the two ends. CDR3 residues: CASSDSIPRRPGPYQPQHF. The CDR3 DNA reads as TGTGCCAGCAGTGACTCCATACCACGACGCCCGGGACCCTATCAGCCCCAGCATTTT.

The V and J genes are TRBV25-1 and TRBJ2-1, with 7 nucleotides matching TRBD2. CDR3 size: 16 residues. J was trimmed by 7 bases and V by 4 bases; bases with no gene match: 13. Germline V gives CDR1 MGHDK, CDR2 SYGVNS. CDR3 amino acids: CASSGLTVRLANEQFF. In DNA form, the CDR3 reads TGTGCCAGCAGTGGTCTGACAGTCCGACTAGCTAATGAGCAGTTCTTC.

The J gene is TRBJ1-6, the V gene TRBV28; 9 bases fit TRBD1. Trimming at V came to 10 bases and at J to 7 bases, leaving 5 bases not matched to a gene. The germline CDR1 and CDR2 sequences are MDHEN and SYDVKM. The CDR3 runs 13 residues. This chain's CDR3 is CANRGTGNSPLHF. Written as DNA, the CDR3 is TGTGCCAATCGGGGGACAGGGAATTCACCCCTCCACTTT.

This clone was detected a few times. The CDR3 nucleotides read TGTGCCAGTAGTATCACAGGGCGGGAAACTGAAGCTTTCTTT. Translation gives CASSITGRETEAFF. V and J are TRBV19 and TRBJ1-1; perhaps TRBD1 as D (6 bases). Germline V gene data show CDR1 as LNHDA and CDR2 as SQIVND (reference sequence). The CDR3 spans 14 residues. V was cut by 3 bases and J by 5 bases, with 13 bases left in between.

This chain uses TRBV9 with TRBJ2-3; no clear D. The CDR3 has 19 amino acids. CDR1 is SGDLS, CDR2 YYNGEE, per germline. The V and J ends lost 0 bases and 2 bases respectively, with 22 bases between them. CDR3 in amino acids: CASSVAGNGASINTDTQYF. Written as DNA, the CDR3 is TGTGCCAGCAGCGTAGCTGGAAACGGAGCCTCGATTAACACAGATACGCAGTATTTT.

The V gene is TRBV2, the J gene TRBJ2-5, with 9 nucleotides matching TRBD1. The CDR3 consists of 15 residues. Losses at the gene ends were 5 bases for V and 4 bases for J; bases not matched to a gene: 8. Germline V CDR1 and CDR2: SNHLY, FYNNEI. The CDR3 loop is CASSFDRGEGETQYF. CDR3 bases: TGTGCCAGCAGTTTCGACAGGGGGGAGGGAGAGACCCAGTACTTC.

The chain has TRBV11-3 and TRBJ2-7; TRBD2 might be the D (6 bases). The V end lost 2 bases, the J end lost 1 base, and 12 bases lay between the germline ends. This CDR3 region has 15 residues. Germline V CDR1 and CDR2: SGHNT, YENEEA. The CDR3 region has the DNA TGTGCCAGCAGCTTAATCGGGGGATCATCCTACGAGCAGTACTTC. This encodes CASSLIGGSSYEQYF.

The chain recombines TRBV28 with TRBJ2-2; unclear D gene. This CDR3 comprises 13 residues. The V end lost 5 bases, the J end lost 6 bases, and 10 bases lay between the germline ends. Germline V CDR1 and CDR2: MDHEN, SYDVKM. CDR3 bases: TGTGCCAGCAGTCTGAAGCGAGCCGGGGAGCTGTTTTTT. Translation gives CASSLKRAGELFF.

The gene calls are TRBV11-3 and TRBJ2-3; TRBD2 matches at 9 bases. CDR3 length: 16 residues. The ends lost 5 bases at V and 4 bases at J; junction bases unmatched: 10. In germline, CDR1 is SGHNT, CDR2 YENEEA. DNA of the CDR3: TGTGCCAGCAGCCCGAGAATTAGCGGGAGTGCAGATACGCAGTATTTT. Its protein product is CASSPRISGSADTQYF.

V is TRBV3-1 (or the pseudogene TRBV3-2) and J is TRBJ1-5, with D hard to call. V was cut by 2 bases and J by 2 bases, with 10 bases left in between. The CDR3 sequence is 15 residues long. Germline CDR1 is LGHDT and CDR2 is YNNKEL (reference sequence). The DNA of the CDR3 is TGTGCCAGCAGCCAAAGTCTAGGGCGCAATCAGCCCCAGCATTTT. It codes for CASSQSLGRNQPQHF.

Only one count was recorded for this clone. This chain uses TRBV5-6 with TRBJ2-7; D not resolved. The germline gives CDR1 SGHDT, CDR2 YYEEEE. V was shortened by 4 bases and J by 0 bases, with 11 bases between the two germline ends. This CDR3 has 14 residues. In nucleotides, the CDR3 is TGTGCCAGCAGCCGGACGTACAACTCCTACGAGCAGTACTTC. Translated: CASSRTYNSYEQYF.

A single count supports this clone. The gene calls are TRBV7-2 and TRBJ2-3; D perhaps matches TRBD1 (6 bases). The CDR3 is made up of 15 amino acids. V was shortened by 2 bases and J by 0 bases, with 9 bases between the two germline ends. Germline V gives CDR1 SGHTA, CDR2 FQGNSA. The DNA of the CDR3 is TGTGCCAGCAGCTTATTGGGGGCGAGCACAGATACGCAGTATTTT. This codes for CASSLLGASTDTQYF.

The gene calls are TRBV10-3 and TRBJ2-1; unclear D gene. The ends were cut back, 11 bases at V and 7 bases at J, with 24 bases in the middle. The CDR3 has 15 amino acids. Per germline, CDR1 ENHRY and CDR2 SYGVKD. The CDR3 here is CAASVLPNQNNEQFF. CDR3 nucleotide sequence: TGTGCCGCCAGCGTTTTACCCAACCAAAATAATGAGCAGTTCTTC.